The rows below give T cell receptor beta chains drawn from one sample of a study of T cell repertoires in cytomegalovirus infection. Their antigen targets remain unknown. TCRdb re-analysed the reads in MiXCR, keeping a single row per CDR3 protein. The repertoire holds over 95,000 distinct CDR3 sequences, with 30% as singletons. This material consisted of CD8+ T cells from cultured PBMCs, taken from culture after CMV antigen stimulation. The receptors derive from a human donor in good health (CMV status not recorded). Some clones in this sample may be carry-over from other donors' samples. The CDR3 runs from the conserved cysteine through the conserved F or W. The D gene is left open where the match is weak. Expanded clones are given a class, and other clones once, few, many or no size at all.

.	TRBV28	hyperexpanded	TRBJ2-3	CASSLEWLGLTTDTQYF	TGTGCCAGCAGTTTGGAATGGTTGGGGCTAACCACAGATACGCAGTATTTT
.	TRBV20-1	once	TRBJ1-5	CSARDPTQGMNQPQHF	TGCAGTGCTAGAGATCCGACCCAGGGCATGAATCAGCCCCAGCATTTT
.	TRBV7-2	many	TRBJ1-6	CASSPWALNSPLHF	TGTGCCAGCAGCCCCTGGGCCCTGAATTCACCCCTCCACTTT
TRBD2	TRBV19	few	TRBJ2-1	CASRIAGLSYNEQFF	TGTGCCAGTAGGATAGCGGGGCTCTCCTACAATGAGCAGTTCTTC
TRBD1	TRBV7-6	few	TRBJ2-1	CASSLDDRGRYNEQFF	TGTGCCAGCAGCTTAGACGACAGGGGCCGCTACAATGAGCAGTTCTTC
TRBD2	TRBV6-4	many	TRBJ2-1	CASSDSPGTSGGSNEQFF	TGTGCCAGCAGTGACTCCCCCGGGACTAGCGGGGGTTCCAATGAGCAGTTCTTC
.	TRBV28	.	TRBJ2-7	CASSPWGGQGYEQYF	TGTGCCAGCAGCCCCTGGGGGGGGCAAGGCTACGAGCAGTACTTC
TRBD2	TRBV29-1	few	TRBJ2-5	CSVEGGGETQYF	TGCAGCGTTGAAGGGGGGGGAGAGACCCAGTACTTC
TRBD2	TRBV3-1	.	TRBJ2-2	CASSLPLAGADTGELFF	TGTGCCAGCAGCCTACCGCTAGCGGGGGCCGACACCGGGGAGCTGTTTTTT
TRBD2	TRBV10-3	many	TRBJ2-3	CASAPPSGSPDTQYF	TGTGCCAGCGCCCCCCCTAGCGGGTCGCCAGATACGCAGTATTTT
.	TRBV11-3	.	TRBJ1-1	CASSPNSDRNTEAFF	TGTGCCAGCTCTCCCAATTCAGACAGGAACACTGAAGCTTTCTTT
.	TRBV2	.	TRBJ2-1	CASTVRVNEQFF	TGTGCCAGCACCGTTAGGGTGAATGAGCAGTTCTTC
TRBD1	TRBV5-6	few	TRBJ1-1	CASSLGGTGTEAFF	TGTGCCAGCAGCTTGGGCGGGACAGGGACTGAAGCTTTCTTT
.	TRBV4-3	.	TRBJ1-2	CASSQDRTQGRIEGYTF	TGCGCCAGCAGCCAAGATCGCACCCAGGGAAGGATAGAAGGCTACACCTTC
.	TRBV7-6	.	TRBJ1-1	CASTQGAENTEAFF	TGTGCCAGCACCCAAGGGGCAGAGAACACTGAAGCTTTCTTT
.	TRBV9	.	TRBJ2-5	CASSEGVGNQETQYF	TGTGCCAGCAGCGAGGGGGTGGGCAACCAAGAGACCCAGTACTTC
.	TRBV7-8	.	TRBJ2-7	CASNQGRAYEQYF	TGTGCCAGCAACCAAGGGAGAGCCTACGAGCAGTACTTC
TRBD1	TRBV2	.	TRBJ2-7	CASLGTVLEQYF	TGTGCCAGCTTGGGGACAGTTCTTGAGCAGTACTTC
.	TRBV15	few	TRBJ1-3	CATSRDSSSSGNTIYF	TGTGCCACCAGCAGAGATTCATCTAGCTCTGGAAACACCATATATTTT
.	TRBV11-2	.	TRBJ2-1	CASSLSWGFQTGYYSYNEQFF	TGTGCCAGCAGCTTAAGCTGGGGGTTCCAGACAGGTTACTACTCCTACAATGAGCAGTTCTTC
.	TRBV27	many	TRBJ2-2	CASSFDTGELFF	TGTGCCAGCAGCTTCGACACCGGGGAGCTGTTTTTT
.	TRBV19	few	TRBJ1-2	CASSMSGAEDHYGYTF	TGTGCCAGTAGTATGAGCGGGGCAGAGGATCACTATGGCTACACCTTC
TRBD1	TRBV7-9	few	TRBJ1-1	CASSVGTGNTEAFF	TGTGCCAGCAGCGTAGGGACAGGAAACACTGAAGCTTTCTTT
TRBD1	TRBV6-6	few	TRBJ2-7	CASSYSMPPGQGASYEQYF	TGTGCCAGCAGTTACTCGATGCCCCCGGGACAGGGGGCCTCCTACGAGCAGTACTTC
.	TRBV5-1	many	TRBJ2-2	CASSLSVSITGELFF	TGCGCCAGCAGCTTGTCCGTGTCGATTACCGGGGAGCTGTTTTTT
.	TRBV7-9	.	TRBJ2-1	CAATPGSYNEQFF	TGTGCCGCTACGCCGGGCTCCTACAATGAGCAGTTCTTC
TRBD1	TRBV7-2	many	TRBJ1-1	CASSPTGTGGQLGNTEAFF	TGTGCCAGCAGCCCAACCGGGACAGGGGGACAATTAGGGAACACTGAAGCTTTCTTT
.	TRBV19	.	TRBJ2-7	CASSIEEGSYEQYF	TGTGCCAGTAGTATAGAGGAGGGTTCCTACGAGCAGTACTTC
TRBD1	TRBV7-6	many	TRBJ1-3	CASSTGQGIYF	TGTGCCAGCAGCACGGGACAGGGGATATATTTT
TRBD2	TRBV4-1	.	TRBJ2-7	CASSPGTSGSYEQYF	TGTGCCAGCAGCCCCGGGACTAGCGGCTCCTACGAGCAGTACTTC
.	TRBV12-5	many	TRBJ2-2	CASGPWDQRGTGELFF	TGTGCTAGTGGCCCCTGGGACCAACGAGGCACCGGGGAGCTGTTTTTT
.	TRBV29-1	.	TRBJ2-3	CSVELADRNTDTQYF	TGCAGCGTTGAATTAGCGGACAGAAACACAGATACGCAGTATTTT
TRBD1	TRBV10-3	.	TRBJ1-2	CAISEADRGLSSYGYTF	TGTGCCATCAGTGAGGCGGACAGGGGGCTTTCTAGCTATGGCTACACCTTC
.	TRBV27	.	TRBJ1-1	CASSAWGRTNTEAFF	TGTGCCAGCAGTGCTTGGGGACGGACGAACACTGAAGCTTTCTTT
TRBD1	TRBV11-3	many	TRBJ2-1	CASSGTGVASYNEQFF	TGTGCCAGCAGCGGCACAGGGGTGGCGTCCTACAATGAGCAGTTCTTC
.	TRBV6-2/TRBV6-3	few	TRBJ1-2	CASSSDQWTDRGGYTF	TGTGCCAGCAGTTCCGACCAGTGGACAGACCGGGGTGGCTACACCTTC
TRBD2	TRBV7-2	few	TRBJ2-7	CASSSKGLAGGLRYEQYF	TGTGCCAGCAGCTCGAAGGGACTAGCGGGGGGCCTACGATACGAGCAGTACTTC
TRBD1	TRBV7-4	.	TRBJ2-3	CASSLLGKTGSTDTQYF	TGTGCCAGCAGCTTACTGGGAAAGACAGGGAGCACAGATACGCAGTATTTT
TRBD1	TRBV7-4	few	TRBJ2-7	CASSSVSGQGREQYF	TGTGCCAGCAGCTCAGTATCCGGACAGGGGAGAGAGCAGTACTTC
.	TRBV7-8	many	TRBJ2-5	CASSFSRQPIKETQYF	TGTGCCAGCAGCTTCTCTAGACAACCGATTAAAGAGACCCAGTACTTC
.	TRBV13	.	TRBJ2-1	CASSPDLPYNEQFF	TGTGCCAGCAGCCCGGACCTCCCCTACAATGAGCAGTTCTTC
.	TRBV5-4	.	TRBJ2-7	CASSGGVSLLYEQYF	TGTGCCAGCAGCGGAGGGGTTTCCCTCCTCTACGAGCAGTACTTC
.	TRBV6-1	.	TRBJ2-3	CASSEGVGATDTQYF	TGTGCCAGCAGTGAAGGGGTGGGGGCCACAGATACGCAGTATTTT
.	TRBV7-6	.	TRBJ2-1	CASSSNRNEQFF	TGTGCCAGCAGCTCCAACCGCAATGAGCAGTTCTTC
.	TRBV6-2/TRBV6-3	.	TRBJ2-5	CASSYVLGGAQYF	TGTGCCAGCAGTTACGTTCTTGGGGGAGCCCAGTACTTC
TRBD2	TRBV5-1	.	TRBJ2-7	CASSLEPGGLEQYF	TGCGCCAGCAGCTTGGAGCCGGGGGGACTCGAGCAGTACTTC
.	TRBV7-6	few	TRBJ1-2	CASSFGTPNGYTF	TGTGCCAGCAGCTTCGGGACACCGAATGGCTACACCTTC
.	TRBV4-3	.	TRBJ2-7	CASSQDKATQYEQYF	TGCGCCAGCAGCCAAGATAAAGCCACCCAATACGAGCAGTACTTC
.	TRBV12-3/TRBV12-4	.	TRBJ1-2	CATQRVAGHGYTF	TGTGCCACCCAACGGGTGGCGGGGCATGGCTACACCTTC
.	TRBV6-6	.	TRBJ1-1	CASSYSKLANSDIAFF	TGTGCCAGCAGTTACTCGAAACTTGCCAATTCCGATATAGCTTTCTTT
TRBD1	TRBV7-6	.	TRBJ2-7	CASSLDLADRVSYEQYF	TGTGCCAGCAGCTTAGACCTTGCGGACAGGGTCTCCTACGAGCAGTACTTC
.	TRBV5-6	.	TRBJ2-2	CASTLAEGWTGELFF	TGTGCCAGCACCTTGGCGGAGGGGTGGACCGGGGAGCTGTTTTTT
.	TRBV6-2/TRBV6-3	.	TRBJ2-1	CASTDLGVLLNPYNEQFF	TGTGCCAGCACCGACCTCGGGGTCCTACTGAACCCCTACAATGAGCAGTTCTTC
TRBD1	TRBV10-2	.	TRBJ1-2	CASLGTANGYTF	TGCGCCAGCCTCGGGACAGCGAATGGCTACACCTTC
.	TRBV11-2	few	TRBJ2-3	CASSLVGRSSTDTQYF	TGTGCCAGCAGCTTAGTGGGCAGATCTAGCACAGATACGCAGTATTTT